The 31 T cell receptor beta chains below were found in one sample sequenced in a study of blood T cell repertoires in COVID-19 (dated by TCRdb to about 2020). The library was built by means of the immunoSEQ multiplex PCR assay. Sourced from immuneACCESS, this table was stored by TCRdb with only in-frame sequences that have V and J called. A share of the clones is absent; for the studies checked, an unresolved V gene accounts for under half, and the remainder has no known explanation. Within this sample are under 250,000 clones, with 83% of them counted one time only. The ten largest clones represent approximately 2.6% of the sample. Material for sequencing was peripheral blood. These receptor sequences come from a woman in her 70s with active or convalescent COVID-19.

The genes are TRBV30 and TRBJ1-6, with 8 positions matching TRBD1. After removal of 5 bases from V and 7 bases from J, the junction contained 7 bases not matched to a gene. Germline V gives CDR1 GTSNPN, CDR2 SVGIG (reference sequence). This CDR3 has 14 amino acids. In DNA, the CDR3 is TGTGCCTGGGGGGCAGACAGGGGCAATTCACCCCTCCACTTT. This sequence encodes CAWGADRGNSPLHF.

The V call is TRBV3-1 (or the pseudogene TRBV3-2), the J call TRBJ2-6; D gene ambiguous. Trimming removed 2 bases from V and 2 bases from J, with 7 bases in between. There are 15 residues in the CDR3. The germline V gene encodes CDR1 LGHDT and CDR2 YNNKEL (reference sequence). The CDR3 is CASSQFKPGANVLTF. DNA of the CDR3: TGTGCCAGCAGCCAATTCAAGCCTGGGGCCAACGTCCTGACTTTC.

This CDR3 reads CASSLADNSRRNTIYF. CDR3 in DNA: TGCGCCAGCAGCTTGGCGGACAACTCCCGCCGGAACACCATATATTTT. The rearrangement joins TRBV5-1 to TRBJ1-3, with D perhaps TRBD1 (5 bases). The CDR3 runs 16 residues. The V and J ends lost 0 bases and 7 bases respectively, with 17 bases between them. Germline assignment: CDR1 SGHRS and CDR2 YFSETQ.

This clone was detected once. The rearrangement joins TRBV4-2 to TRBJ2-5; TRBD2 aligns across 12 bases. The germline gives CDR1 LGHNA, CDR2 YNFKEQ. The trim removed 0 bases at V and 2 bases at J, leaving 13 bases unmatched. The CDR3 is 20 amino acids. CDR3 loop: CASSQEGGLGLAGGQETQYF. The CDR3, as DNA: TGTGCCAGCAGCCAAGAAGGGGGACTGGGGCTAGCGGGAGGGCAAGAGACCCAGTACTTC.

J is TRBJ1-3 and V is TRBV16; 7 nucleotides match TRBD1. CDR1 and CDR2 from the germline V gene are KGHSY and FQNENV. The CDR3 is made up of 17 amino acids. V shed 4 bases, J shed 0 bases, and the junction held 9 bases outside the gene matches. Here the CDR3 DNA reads TGTGCCAGCAGCCGCCTACAGGGGTCCCACTCTGGAAACACCATATATTTT. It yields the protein CASSRLQGSHSGNTIYF.

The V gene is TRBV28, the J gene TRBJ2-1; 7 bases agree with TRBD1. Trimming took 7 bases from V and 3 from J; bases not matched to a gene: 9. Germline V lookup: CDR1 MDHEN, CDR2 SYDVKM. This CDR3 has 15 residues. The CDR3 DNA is TGTGCCAGCACCGAAGGGGGCACACTCTACAATGAGCAGTTCTTC. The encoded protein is CASTEGGTLYNEQFF.

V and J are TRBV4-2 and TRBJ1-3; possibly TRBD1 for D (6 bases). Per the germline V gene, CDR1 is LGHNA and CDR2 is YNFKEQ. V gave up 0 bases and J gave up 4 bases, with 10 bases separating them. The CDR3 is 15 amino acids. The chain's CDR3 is CASSQEAGEGNTIYF. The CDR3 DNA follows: TGTGCCAGCAGCCAAGAAGCAGGGGAAGGAAACACCATATATTTT.

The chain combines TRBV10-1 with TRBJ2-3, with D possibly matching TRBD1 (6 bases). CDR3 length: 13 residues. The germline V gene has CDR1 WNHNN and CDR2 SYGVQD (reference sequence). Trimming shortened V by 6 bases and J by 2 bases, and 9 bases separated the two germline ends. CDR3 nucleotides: TGCGCCAGCAGATCAGGGGCCACAGATACGCAGTATTTT. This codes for CASRSGATDTQYF.

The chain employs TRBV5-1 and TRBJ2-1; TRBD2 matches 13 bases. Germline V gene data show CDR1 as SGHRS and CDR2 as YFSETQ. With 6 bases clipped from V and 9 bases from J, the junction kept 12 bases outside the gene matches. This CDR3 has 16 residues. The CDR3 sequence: CASIGLAGVGDGEQFF. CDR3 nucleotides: TGCGCCAGCATCGGACTAGCGGGAGTCGGGGACGGTGAGCAGTTCTTC.

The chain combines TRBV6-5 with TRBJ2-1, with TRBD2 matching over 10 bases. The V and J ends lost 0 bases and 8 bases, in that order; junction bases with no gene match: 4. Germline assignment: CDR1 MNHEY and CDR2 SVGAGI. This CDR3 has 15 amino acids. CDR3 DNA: TGTGCCAGCAGTTACTCGTCTAGCGGGAGCCATGAGCAGTTCTTC. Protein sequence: CASSYSSSGSHEQFF.

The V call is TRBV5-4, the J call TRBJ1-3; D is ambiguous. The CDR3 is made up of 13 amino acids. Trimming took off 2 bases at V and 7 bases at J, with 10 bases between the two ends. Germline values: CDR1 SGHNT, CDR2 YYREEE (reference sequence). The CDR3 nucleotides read TGTGCCAGCAGCTTCGGGGTGGGGAACACCATATATTTT. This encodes CASSFGVGNTIYF.

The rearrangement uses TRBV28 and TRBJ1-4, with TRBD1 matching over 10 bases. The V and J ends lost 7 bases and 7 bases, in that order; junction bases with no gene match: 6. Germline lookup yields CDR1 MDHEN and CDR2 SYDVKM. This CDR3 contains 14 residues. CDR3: CASIDRGRSEKLFF. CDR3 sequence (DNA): TGTGCCAGCATCGACAGGGGGCGCAGTGAAAAACTGTTTTTT.

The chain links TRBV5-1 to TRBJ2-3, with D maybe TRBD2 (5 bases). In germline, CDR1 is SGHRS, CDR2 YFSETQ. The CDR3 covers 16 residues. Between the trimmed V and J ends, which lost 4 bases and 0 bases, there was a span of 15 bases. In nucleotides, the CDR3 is TGCGCCAGCAGCCCTGGGGAAGCGGCTAGCACAGATACGCAGTATTTT. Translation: CASSPGEAASTDTQYF.

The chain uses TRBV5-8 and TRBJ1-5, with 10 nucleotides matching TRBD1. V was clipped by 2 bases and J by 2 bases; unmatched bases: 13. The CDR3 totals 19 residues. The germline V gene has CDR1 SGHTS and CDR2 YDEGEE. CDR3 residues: CASSFWYGTGAAGNQPQHF. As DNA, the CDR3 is TGTGCCAGCAGCTTTTGGTACGGGACAGGGGCCGCTGGCAATCAGCCCCAGCATTTT.

The CDR3 loop reads CASRGPSGDNEQFF. The CDR3 DNA reads TGCGCCAGCCGAGGGCCTTCAGGGGACAATGAGCAGTTCTTC. The genes are TRBV4-1 and TRBJ2-1, with D possibly matching TRBD1 (6 bases). In germline, CDR1 is MGHRA, CDR2 YSYEKL. V was trimmed by 8 bases and J by 5 bases, leaving 16 bases between them. CDR3 size: 14 residues.

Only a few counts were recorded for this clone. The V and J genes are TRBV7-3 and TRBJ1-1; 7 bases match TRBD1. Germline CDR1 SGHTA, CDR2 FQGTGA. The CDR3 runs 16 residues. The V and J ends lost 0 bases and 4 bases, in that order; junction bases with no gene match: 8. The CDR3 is CASSLTVGGGGTEAFF. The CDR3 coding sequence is TGTGCCAGCAGCTTAACCGTAGGGGGCGGCGGCACTGAAGCTTTCTTT. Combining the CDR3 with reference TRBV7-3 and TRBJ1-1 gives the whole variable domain GAGVSQTPSNKVTEKGKYVELRCDPISGHTALYWYRQSLGQGPEFLIYFQGTGAADDSGLPNDRFFAVRPEGSVSTLKIQRTERGDSAVYLCASSLTVGGGGTEAFFGQGTRLTVV.

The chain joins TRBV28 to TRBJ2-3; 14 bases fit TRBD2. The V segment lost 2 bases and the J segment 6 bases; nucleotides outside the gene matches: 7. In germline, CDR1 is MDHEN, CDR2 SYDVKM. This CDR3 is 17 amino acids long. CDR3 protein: CASSLAPGLAGADTQYF. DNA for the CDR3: TGTGCCAGCAGTTTAGCCCCGGGACTAGCGGGAGCGGATACGCAGTATTTT.

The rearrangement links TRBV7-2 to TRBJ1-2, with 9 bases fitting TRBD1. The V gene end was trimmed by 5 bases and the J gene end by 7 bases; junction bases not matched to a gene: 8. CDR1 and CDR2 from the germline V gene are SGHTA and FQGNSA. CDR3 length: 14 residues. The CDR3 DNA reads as TGTGCCAGCAGCACCACCGGGACAGGGATTGGCTACACCTTC. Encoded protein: CASSTTGTGIGYTF. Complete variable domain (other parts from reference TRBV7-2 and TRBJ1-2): GAGVSQSPSNKVTEKGKDVELRCDPISGHTALYWYRQSLGQGLEFLIYFQGNSAPDKSGLPSDRFSAERTGGSVSTLTIQRTQQEDSAVYLCASSTTGTGIGYTFGSGTRLTVV.

The CDR3 nucleotides read TGTGCCAGCAGCCCCATGAGAAGCACTGAAGCTTTCTTT. Protein product: CASSPMRSTEAFF. The chain is built from TRBV7-3 and TRBJ1-1; unclear D gene. V was clipped by 5 bases and J by 4 bases, with 11 bases between them. Germline assignment: CDR1 SGHTA and CDR2 FQGTGA. The CDR3 covers 13 residues.

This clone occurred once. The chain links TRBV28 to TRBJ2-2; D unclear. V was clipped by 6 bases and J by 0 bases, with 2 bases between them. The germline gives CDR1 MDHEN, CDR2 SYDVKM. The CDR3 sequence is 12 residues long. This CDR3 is CASSTNTGELFF. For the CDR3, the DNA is TGTGCCAGCAGCACGAACACCGGGGAGCTGTTTTTT.

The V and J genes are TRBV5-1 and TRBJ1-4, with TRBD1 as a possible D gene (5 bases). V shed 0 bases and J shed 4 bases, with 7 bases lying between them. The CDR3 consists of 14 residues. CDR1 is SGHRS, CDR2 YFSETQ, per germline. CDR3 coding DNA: TGCGCCAGCAGCTTGGGACAGCATAATGAAAAACTGTTTTTT. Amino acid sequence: CASSLGQHNEKLFF.

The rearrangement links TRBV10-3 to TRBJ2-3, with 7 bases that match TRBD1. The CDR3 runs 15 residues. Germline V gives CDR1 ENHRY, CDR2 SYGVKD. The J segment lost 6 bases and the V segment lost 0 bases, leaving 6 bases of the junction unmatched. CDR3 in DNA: TGTGCCATCAGTGAGTCAGCAGGGGGTCGGGATACGCAGTATTTT. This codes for CAISESAGGRDTQYF.

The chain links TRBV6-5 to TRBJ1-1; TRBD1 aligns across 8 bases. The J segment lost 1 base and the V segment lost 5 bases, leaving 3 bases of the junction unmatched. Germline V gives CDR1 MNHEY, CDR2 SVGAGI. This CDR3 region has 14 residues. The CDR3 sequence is CASSNDRGNTEAFF. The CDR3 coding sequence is TGTGCCAGCAGTAACGACAGGGGGAACACTGAAGCTTTCTTT.

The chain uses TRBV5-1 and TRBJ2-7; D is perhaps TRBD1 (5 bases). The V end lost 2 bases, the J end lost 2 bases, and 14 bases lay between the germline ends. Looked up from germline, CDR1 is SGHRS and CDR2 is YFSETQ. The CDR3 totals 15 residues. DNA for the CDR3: TGCGCCAGCAGCTTTACAGGAGATTCTACCTACGAGCAGTACTTC. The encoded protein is CASSFTGDSTYEQYF.

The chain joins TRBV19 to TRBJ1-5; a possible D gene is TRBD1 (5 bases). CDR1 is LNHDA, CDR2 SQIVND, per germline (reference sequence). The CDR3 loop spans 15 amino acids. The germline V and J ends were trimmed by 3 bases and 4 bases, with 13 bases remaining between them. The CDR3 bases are TGTGCCAGTAGTATCACGGGGGTCGCAAATCAGCCCCAGCATTTT. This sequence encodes CASSITGVANQPQHF.

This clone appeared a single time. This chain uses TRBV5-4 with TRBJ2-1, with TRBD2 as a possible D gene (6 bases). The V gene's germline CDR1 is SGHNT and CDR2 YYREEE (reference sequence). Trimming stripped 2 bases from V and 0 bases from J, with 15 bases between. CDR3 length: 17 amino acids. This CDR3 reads CASSFLTRYGSYNEQFF. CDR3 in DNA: TGTGCCAGCAGCTTCCTGACTAGATATGGCTCCTACAATGAGCAGTTCTTC.

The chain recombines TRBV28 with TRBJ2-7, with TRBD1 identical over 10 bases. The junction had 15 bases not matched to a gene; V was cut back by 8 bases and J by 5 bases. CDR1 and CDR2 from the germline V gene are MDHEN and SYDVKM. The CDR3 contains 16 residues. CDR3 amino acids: CASVSFGGQGTHEQYF. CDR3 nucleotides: TGTGCCAGCGTCTCCTTTGGGGGACAGGGGACCCACGAGCAGTACTTC.

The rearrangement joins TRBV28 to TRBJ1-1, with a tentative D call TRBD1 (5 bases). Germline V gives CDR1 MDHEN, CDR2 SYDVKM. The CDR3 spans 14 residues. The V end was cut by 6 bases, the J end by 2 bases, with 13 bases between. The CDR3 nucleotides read TGTGCCAGCAGACCATCGACAGCTAACACTGAAGCTTTCTTT. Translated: CASRPSTANTEAFF.

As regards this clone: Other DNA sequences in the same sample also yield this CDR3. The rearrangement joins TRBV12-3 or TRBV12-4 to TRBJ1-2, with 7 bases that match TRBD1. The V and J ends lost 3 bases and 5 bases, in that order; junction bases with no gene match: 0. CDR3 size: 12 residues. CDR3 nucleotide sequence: TGTGCCAGCAGTTTGGGACAGTATGGCTACACCTTC. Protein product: CASSLGQYGYTF.

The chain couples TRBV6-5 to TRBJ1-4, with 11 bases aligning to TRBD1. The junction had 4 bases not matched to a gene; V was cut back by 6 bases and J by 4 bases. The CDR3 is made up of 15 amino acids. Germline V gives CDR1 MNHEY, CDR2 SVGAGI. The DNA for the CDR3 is TGTGCCAGCAGGGACAGGGGGCTTGATAATGAAAAACTGTTTTTT. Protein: CASRDRGLDNEKLFF.

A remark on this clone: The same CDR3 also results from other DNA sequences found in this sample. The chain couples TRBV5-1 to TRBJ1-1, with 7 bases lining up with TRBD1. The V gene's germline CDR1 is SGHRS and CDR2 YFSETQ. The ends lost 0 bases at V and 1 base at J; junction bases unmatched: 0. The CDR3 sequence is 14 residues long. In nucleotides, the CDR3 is TGCGCCAGCAGCTTGGACAGGGGGAACACTGAAGCTTTCTTT. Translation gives CASSLDRGNTEAFF.